The 18 T cell receptor beta chains below come from one sample, sequenced in a study of a mutant IDH1 vaccine in newly diagnosed glioma. For these TCRs, the target antigens are not known. Time point indicated: week 5, during vaccination. With topical imiquimod, each dose of the vaccine consisted of 300 ug of mutant IDH1 20-mer peptide. Generated by immunoSEQ multiplex PCR, the TCRdb table keeps only in-frame clones and is missing some. The sample records about 54,000 clones, 81% being singletons. The sequenced sample was PBMCs, obtained from a glioma patient whose treatment included an IDH1 peptide vaccine. The receptor set was obtained from a man aged 25-40 years with glioma.

The chain employs TRBV23-1 and TRBJ2-2; 9 bases fit TRBD1. TRBV23-1 belongs to the ORF category, with a function that is uncertain. J gave up 6 bases and V 0 bases, and 2 bases lay outside the gene matches. The CDR3 has 15 amino acids. The CDR3 region is CASSQSRQGAGELFF. The CDR3 coding sequence is TGCGCCAGCAGTCAATCGCGACAGGGGGCCGGGGAGCTGTTTTTT.

The J gene is TRBJ2-1, the V gene TRBV5-4, with TRBD2 identical over 9 bases. The junction had 3 bases not matched to a gene; V was cut back by 4 bases and J by 1 base. The CDR3 is 15 residues long. Germline loops: CDR1 SGHNT, CDR2 YYREEE (reference sequence). CDR3 sequence: CASSRGGGSYNEQFF. CDR3 DNA: TGTGCCAGCAGCCGCGGGGGGGGGTCCTACAATGAGCAGTTCTTC.

To note about this clone: One end of the junction varies from germline; a read error may be responsible. The chain couples TRBV14 to TRBJ2-3; perhaps TRBD2 as D (5 bases). This CDR3 comprises 14 residues. Per germline, CDR1 SGHDN and CDR2 FVKESK. This CDR3 is CASSKEGPADTQYF. Here the CDR3 DNA reads TGTGCCAGCAGCAAAGAGGGCCCGGCGGATACGCAGTATTTT.

The V and J genes are TRBV10-3 and TRBJ1-1; possibly TRBD1 for D (5 bases). Germline CDR1 is ENHRY and CDR2 is SYGVKD. This CDR3 contains 16 residues. V dropped 4 bases and J dropped 4 bases, with 19 bases sitting between them. This CDR3 reads CAISASPGLLGTEAFF. The CDR3 coding sequence is TGTGCCATCAGTGCCAGCCCGGGACTCTTAGGCACTGAAGCTTTCTTT.

This clone has a handful of counts. The J gene is TRBJ1-1, the V gene TRBV9, with a weak D call TRBD1 (6 bases). Germline CDR1 and CDR2: SGDLS and YYNGEE. Between the trimmed V and J ends, which lost 0 bases and 4 bases, there was a span of 10 bases. CDR3 length equals 14 residues. CDR3 protein: CASSVVQQGTEAFF. In nucleotides, the CDR3 is TGTGCCAGCAGCGTAGTCCAACAGGGCACTGAAGCTTTCTTT.

The chain links TRBV2 to TRBJ2-7; 8 nucleotides align to TRBD2. With V trimmed by 6 bases and J by 7 bases, 20 bases remained unmatched. Germline V gives CDR1 SNHLY, CDR2 FYNNEI. This CDR3 has 17 amino acids. In DNA form, the CDR3 reads TGTGCCAGCAGCGCAAGCCTACCGGGACTAGGGGTCTCGGAGCAGTACTTC. This codes for CASSASLPGLGVSEQYF.

The chain joins TRBV19 to TRBJ2-3; D call uncertain. This CDR3 is 15 amino acids long. Germline CDR1 reads LNHDA; CDR2 reads SQIVND (reference sequence). Trimming took 5 bases from V and 0 from J, leaving 12 bases between them. In DNA, the CDR3 is TGTGCCAGTAGTCTCCCAGCGTCTAGCACAGATACGCAGTATTTT. It yields the protein CASSLPASSTDTQYF.

The rearrangement uses TRBV27 and TRBJ2-7; maybe TRBD1 (6 bases). The CDR3 sequence is 13 residues long. Germline V lookup: CDR1 MNHEY, CDR2 SMNVEV (reference sequence). The V end lost 4 bases, the J end lost 5 bases, and 12 bases lay between the germline ends. As DNA, the CDR3 is TGTGCCAGCAGTTCTAACAACAGGGACGAGCAGTACTTC. Amino acids: CASSSNNRDEQYF.

This chain uses TRBV14 with TRBJ1-1; D perhaps matches TRBD1 (6 bases). There are 17 residues in the CDR3. V gave up 3 bases and J gave up 0 bases, with 17 bases separating them. Germline CDR1 SGHDN, CDR2 FVKESK. CDR3 nucleotides: TGTGCCAGCAGCCATCGGGGGGCATACCGCATGAACACTGAAGCTTTCTTT. It translates to CASSHRGAYRMNTEAFF. The full variable domain, with the rest looked up from reference TRBV14 and TRBJ1-1, is EAGVTQFPSHSVIEKGQTVTLRCDPISGHDNLYWYRRVMGKEIKFLLHFVKESKQDESGMPNNRFLAERTGGTYSTLKVQPAELEDSGVYFCASSHRGAYRMNTEAFFGQGTRLTVV.

This clone appeared once. The rearrangement joins TRBV6-5 to TRBJ2-1; no definite D call. CDR3 size: 14 residues. Deletions cut 4 bases from V and 6 bases from J, with 13 bases between. The germline V gene has CDR1 MNHEY and CDR2 SVGAGI. The CDR3 loop is CASSSFDPSNEQFF. The CDR3 DNA sequence: TGTGCCAGCAGTTCATTTGACCCGAGCAATGAGCAGTTCTTC.

The rearrangement links TRBV28 to TRBJ2-5; either TRBD1 or TRBD2 may supply D (5 bases each). The end of the DNA aligns better with TRBJ2-7, so the J call may be wrong. CDR1 is MDHEN and CDR2 is SYDVKM in the germline V gene. This CDR3 comprises 17 residues. CDR3 region: CASSLYASGTVTNEQYF. CDR3 nucleotide sequence: TGTGCCAGCAGTTTATACGCCTCTGGGACGGTTACAAACGAGCAGTACTTC.

The genes are TRBV5-6 and TRBJ2-7; no firm D call. Per the germline V gene, CDR1 is SGHDT and CDR2 is YYEEEE. The CDR3 is made up of 11 amino acids. Between the trimmed V and J ends, which lost 2 bases and 6 bases, there was a span of 6 bases. The CDR3 DNA follows: TGTGCCAGCAGCTTACGATCCGAGCAGTACTTC. Residues: CASSLRSEQYF.

The chain combines TRBV7-6 with TRBJ1-6; TRBD1 is a possible D gene (5 bases). V gave up 3 bases and J gave up 7 bases, with 22 bases separating them. CDR1 is SGHVS, CDR2 FNYEAQ, per germline. CDR3 length equals 18 residues. The CDR3 DNA follows: TGTGCCAGCAGCTTTTACCCCAGGAAGGGCAGGGACAATTCACCCCTCCACTTT. This sequence encodes CASSFYPRKGRDNSPLHF.

The V and J genes are TRBV9 and TRBJ2-3; D is undetermined. V dropped 4 bases and J dropped 0 bases, with 6 bases sitting between them. Germline V gene data show CDR1 as SGDLS and CDR2 as YYNGEE. The CDR3 covers 13 residues. The CDR3 here is CASSWGSTDTQYF. In DNA, the CDR3 is TGTGCCAGCAGCTGGGGTAGCACAGATACGCAGTATTTT.

The J gene is TRBJ2-7, the V gene TRBV7-9; D call uncertain. The CDR3 sequence is 17 residues long. Germline lookup yields CDR1 SEHNR and CDR2 FQNEAQ (reference sequence). Trimming stripped 1 base from V and 0 bases from J, with 16 bases between. This CDR3 is CASSLDPPRTASYEQYF. For the CDR3, the DNA is TGTGCCAGCAGCTTAGACCCCCCAAGGACGGCCTCCTACGAGCAGTACTTC.

The rearrangement uses TRBV18 and TRBJ1-5, with unresolved D. The CDR3 has 14 amino acids. The V end lost 3 bases, the J end lost 2 bases, and 8 bases lay between the germline ends. In germline, CDR1 is KGHSH, CDR2 LQKENI. The CDR3 region has the DNA TGTGCCAGCTCACCGTCGGATCGCAATCAGCCCCAGCATTTT. Encoded protein: CASSPSDRNQPQHF.

The chain has TRBV5-1 and TRBJ1-3, with 7 bases matching TRBD1. J was trimmed by 1 base and V by 2 bases; bases with no gene match: 3. The germline gives CDR1 SGHRS, CDR2 YFSETQ. The CDR3 has 15 residues. DNA of the CDR3: TGCGCCAGCAGCTTCACACAGGGGTCTGGAAACACCATATATTTT. Residues: CASSFTQGSGNTIYF.

Only one count was recorded for this clone. The rearrangement joins TRBV5-6 to TRBJ1-2; 9 bases agree with TRBD1. The CDR3 length is 13 residues. Germline V lookup: CDR1 SGHDT, CDR2 YYEEEE. Trimming at V came to 0 bases and at J to 8 bases, leaving 2 bases not matched to a gene. CDR3 protein: CASSLDRGRGYTF. The DNA for the CDR3 is TGTGCCAGCAGCTTGGACAGGGGGCGAGGCTACACCTTC. The full variable domain, with the rest looked up from reference TRBV5-6 and TRBJ1-2, is DAGVTQSPTHLIKTRGQQVTLRCSPKSGHDTVSWYQQALGQGPQFIFQYYEEEERQRGNFPDRFSGHQFPNYSSELNVNALLLGDSALYLCASSLDRGRGYTFGSGTRLTVV.